This T cell receptor beta chain was sequenced for a study of monozygotic twins with inflammatory bowel disease. For this clonotype: Its antigen remains unknown.

Generation of cDNA took place in eight separate reactions per sample. TCRalpha along with TCRbeta cDNA was subjected to two nested PCRs lasting around 15 and 10 cycles. TCRdb reprocessed the 5' RACE reads and reports one entry per CDR3 protein, with no DNA. The table lists 440,000 or so distinct CDR3 sequences. Per germline, CDR1 PRHDT and CDR2 FYEKMQ (reference sequence). The CDR3 spans 13 residues. General study findings and limits: Concordance status among twins (concordant versus discordant) showed no link to repertoire similarity, possibly from limited power.

Sequencing used blood. The sequence derives from a human donor with ulcerative colitis or Crohn's disease, or a healthy co-twin of an affected twin (not recorded which). This chain joins TRBV13 and TRBJ2-1; the D gene TCRdb calls, TRBD2, cannot be checked with no DNA. CDR3 sequence reads: CASSLRLVPEQFF.